Following are 26 T cell receptor beta chains from one sample sequenced in a study of blood T cell repertoires in COVID-19. Method: immunoSEQ multiplex PCR; TCRdb's copy keeps in-frame clones and lacks some. Here the sample spans some 300,000 clones, 85% to 90% being singletons. The material sequenced was PBMCs or T cells enriched from blood (not recorded which). The receptors were gathered from a woman in her 50s who had been exposed to COVID-19.

The V and J genes are TRBV11-2 and TRBJ1-3; TRBD1 matches at 8 bases. V was clipped by 5 bases and J by 0 bases; unmatched bases: 3. CDR1 is SGHAT and CDR2 is FQNNGV in the germline V gene. The CDR3 extends over 15 amino acids. DNA for the CDR3: TGTGCCAGCAGCAAAACAGGGGGCTCTGGAAACACCATATATTTT. Amino acids: CASSKTGGSGNTIYF.

The V and J genes are TRBV11-2 and TRBJ2-7; perhaps TRBD1 as D (6 bases). Germline lookup yields CDR1 SGHAT and CDR2 FQNNGV. The CDR3 length is 15 residues. V was trimmed by 5 bases and J by 2 bases, leaving 16 bases between them. The CDR3 nucleotides are TGTGCCAGCAGCCTGACAGGTTTGGGTCCCTACGAGCAGTACTTC. Protein sequence: CASSLTGLGPYEQYF. Drawing the rest from reference TRBV11-2 and TRBJ2-7, the complete variable domain is EAGVAQSPRYKIIEKRQSVAFWCNPISGHATLYWYQQILGQGPKLLIQFQNNGVVDDSQLPKDRFSAERLKGVDSTLKIQPAKLEDSAVYLCASSLTGLGPYEQYFGPGTRLTVT.

Worth noting for this clone: Other nucleotide sequences in the sample specify the same CDR3. The chain is built from TRBV5-1 and TRBJ2-3; D is perhaps TRBD2 (5 bases). CDR1 is SGHRS, CDR2 YFSETQ, per germline. This CDR3 contains 14 residues. Trimming shortened V by 4 bases and J by 2 bases, and 11 bases separated the two germline ends. The CDR3 here is CASSLIGDTDTQYF. The CDR3 nucleotides read TGCGCCAGCAGCCTGATCGGGGACACAGATACGCAGTATTTT.

The chain combines TRBV27 with TRBJ1-6, with 8 bases that match TRBD1. From germline, CDR1 is MNHEY and CDR2 SMNVEV (reference sequence). This CDR3 is 14 amino acids long. V trimming: 6 bases; J trimming: 6 bases; junction bases outside the gene matches: 4. The CDR3 sequence is CASRSTGGNSPLHF. CDR3 in DNA: TGTGCCAGCAGGTCCACAGGGGGTAATTCACCCCTCCACTTT.

As DNA, the CDR3 is TGTGCCAGCAGCTTGGACCACGAACGGGACTCAGATTATAATTCACCCCTCCACTTT. Translating gives CASSLDHERDSDYNSPLHF. The rearrangement links TRBV5-5 to TRBJ1-6; D possibly corresponds to TRBD1 (5 bases). Germline CDR1 and CDR2: SGHKS and YYEKEE (reference sequence). Trimming removed 0 bases at V and 4 bases at J, with 20 bases between. This CDR3 is 19 amino acids long. The full variable domain, rest sourced from reference TRBV5-5 and TRBJ1-6, is DAGVTQSPTHLIKTRGQQVTLRCSPISGHKSVSWYQQVLGQGPQFIFQYYEKEERGRGNFPDRFSARQFPNYSSELNVNALLLGDSALYLCASSLDHERDSDYNSPLHFGNGTRLTVT.

The chain joins TRBV29-1 to TRBJ2-5; TRBD2 might be the D (6 bases). This CDR3 contains 17 residues. The germline V gene encodes CDR1 SQVTM and CDR2 ANQGSEA. V lost 6 bases, J lost 5 bases, and 28 bases lay in between. In DNA form, the CDR3 reads TGCAGCGTGGGTGGGGTACCGGGGACCTTCGGGACTGAGACCCAGTACTTC. Its translation: CSVGGVPGTFGTETQYF.

The chain recombines TRBV2 with TRBJ1-6; D perhaps matches TRBD1 (5 bases). V gave up 4 bases and J gave up 9 bases, with 10 bases separating them. There are 13 residues in the CDR3. Germline lookup yields CDR1 SNHLY and CDR2 FYNNEI. The CDR3 nucleotides are TGTGCCAGCAGTGGACCGACAGCTTCACCCCTCCACTTT. The encoded protein is CASSGPTASPLHF.

The V call is TRBV6-5, the J call TRBJ2-7, with 9 bases that match TRBD1. This CDR3 comprises 16 residues. The V segment lost 2 bases and the J segment 5 bases; nucleotides outside the gene matches: 10. Germline V gene lookup returns CDR1 MNHEY and CDR2 SVGAGI. CDR3 in amino acids: CASSYPPGQGRDEQYF. The CDR3 DNA follows: TGTGCCAGCAGTTACCCGCCGGGACAGGGAAGGGACGAGCAGTACTTC.

This chain links TRBV28 with TRBJ2-5, with 9 bases aligning to TRBD1. V lost 3 bases to trimming and J lost 5 bases; unmatched junction nucleotides: 25. The CDR3 spans 21 residues. CDR1 is MDHEN and CDR2 is SYDVKM in the germline V gene. The CDR3 sequence is CASSFTIPPSSVQGAGETQYF. The CDR3 bases are TGTGCCAGCAGTTTCACGATCCCCCCGAGTTCTGTACAGGGGGCTGGGGAGACCCAGTACTTC.

This chain connects TRBV5-1 to TRBJ1-2, with 7 bases that match TRBD1. Germline V gives CDR1 SGHRS, CDR2 YFSETQ. Trimming cost V 2 bases and J 2 bases; bases outside gene matches: 3. The CDR3 covers 14 residues. Written as DNA, the CDR3 is TGCGCCAGCAGCTTATACAGGGGAAACTATGGCTACACCTTC. It is translated as CASSLYRGNYGYTF.

The J gene is TRBJ1-6, the V gene TRBV30, with 10 bases lining up with TRBD1. Losses at the gene ends were 0 bases for V and 10 bases for J; bases not matched to a gene: 6. The CDR3 has 15 residues. Germline V gene lookup returns CDR1 GTSNPN and CDR2 SVGIG (reference sequence). The CDR3 sequence is CAWSVQTGGGSPLHF. The CDR3 DNA is TGTGCCTGGAGTGTCCAGACAGGGGGCGGGTCACCCCTCCACTTT.

The chain couples TRBV28 to TRBJ2-5, with 9 bases aligning to TRBD2. This CDR3 is built from 16 residues. The V segment lost 1 base and the J segment 4 bases; nucleotides outside the gene matches: 7. CDR1 MDHEN and CDR2 SYDVKM come from the germline V gene. The CDR3 here is CASSLFGGGAGETQYF. CDR3 nucleotides: TGTGCCAGCAGTTTATTCGGCGGGGGGGCGGGAGAGACCCAGTACTTC.

The V gene is TRBV28, the J gene TRBJ1-2; D not resolved. V lost 5 bases to trimming and J lost 4 bases, with 26 bases between them. Germline CDR1 and CDR2: MDHEN and SYDVKM. The CDR3 loop spans 18 amino acids. The CDR3 region is CASSVREQALHLGYGYTF. CDR3 DNA: TGTGCCAGCAGTGTAAGGGAGCAGGCCCTACATCTAGGCTATGGCTACACCTTC.

The chain links TRBV4-1 to TRBJ2-3; TRBD1 aligns across 9 bases. With 0 bases clipped from V and 7 bases from J, the junction kept 17 bases outside the gene matches. CDR1 and CDR2 (germline): MGHRA, YSYEKL. The CDR3 runs 19 residues. The CDR3 here is CASSQDPEASDRGRNTQYF. Written as DNA, the CDR3 is TGCGCCAGCAGCCAAGATCCGGAAGCCAGTGACAGGGGGAGGAATACGCAGTATTTT.

This clone turned up a few times. CDR3 DNA sequence: TGTGCCAGCAGTTCAACAGGCTCTGGAAACACCATATATTTT. As protein: CASSSTGSGNTIYF. This chain joins TRBV27 and TRBJ1-3; D is perhaps TRBD1 (5 bases). Trimming pared 4 bases from V and 0 bases from J, leaving 7 bases between. Germline assignment: CDR1 MNHEY and CDR2 SMNVEV (reference sequence). The CDR3 has 14 amino acids.

The chain recombines TRBV18 with TRBJ2-7; 7 nucleotides line up with TRBD2. The germline V gene has CDR1 KGHSH and CDR2 LQKENI. The CDR3 is 15 amino acids. Losses at the gene ends were 5 bases for V and 6 bases for J; bases not matched to a gene: 13. CDR3 region: CASSSRSGTGGEQYF. CDR3 in DNA: TGTGCCAGCTCATCGCGCTCCGGGACGGGGGGCGAGCAGTACTTC.

The chain has TRBV28 and TRBJ1-6, with D possibly matching TRBD1 (5 bases). Trimming stripped 11 bases from V and 6 bases from J, with 11 bases between. CDR1 is MDHEN and CDR2 is SYDVKM in the germline V gene. The CDR3 contains 12 residues. CDR3 sequence (DNA): TGTGCCTCTGGACAACTTAATTCACCCCTCCACTTT. Protein sequence: CASGQLNSPLHF.

This chain links TRBV2 with TRBJ2-2; TRBD1 matches at 12 bases. J gave up 5 bases and V 6 bases, and 4 bases lay outside the gene matches. The CDR3 sequence is 15 residues long. The germline CDR1 and CDR2 sequences are SNHLY and FYNNEI. The CDR3 here is CASRGDRGQTGELFF. DNA for the CDR3: TGTGCCAGCAGAGGGGACAGGGGGCAGACCGGGGAGCTGTTTTTT.

The V call is TRBV27, the J call TRBJ1-1; D gene uncertain. CDR3 length: 13 amino acids. Germline CDR1 and CDR2: MNHEY and SMNVEV (reference sequence). Trimming cost V 3 bases and J 0 bases, with 5 bases left between them. In DNA form, the CDR3 reads TGTGCCAGCAGTTTTCTTCTGAACACTGAAGCTTTCTTT. It translates to CASSFLLNTEAFF.

The chain recombines TRBV7-9 with TRBJ1-4, with TRBD1 as a possible D gene (5 bases). V lost 1 base and J lost 10, with 16 bases in between. This CDR3 is built from 15 residues. Germline V gene sequence: CDR1 SEHNR, CDR2 FQNEAQ (reference sequence). The CDR3 nucleotides are TGTGCCAGCAGCTTAGGCGCGGATCTGGGGGGAAAACTGTTTTTT. The encoded protein is CASSLGADLGGKLFF.

V usage is TRBV6-5 and J usage is TRBJ2-3, with TRBD1 as a possible D gene (6 bases). V was shortened by 0 bases and J by 0 bases, with 7 bases between the two germline ends. Germline V gene sequence: CDR1 MNHEY, CDR2 SVGAGI. The CDR3 extends over 15 amino acids. This CDR3 reads CASSYSRGSTDTQYF. The CDR3 nucleotides read TGTGCCAGCAGTTACTCGAGGGGGAGCACAGATACGCAGTATTTT.

V usage is TRBV25-1 and J usage is TRBJ2-7, with 10 bases fitting TRBD1. This CDR3 contains 17 residues. V was clipped by 4 bases and J by 2 bases; unmatched bases: 11. Looked up from germline, CDR1 is MGHDK and CDR2 is SYGVNS. CDR3 in DNA: TGTGCCAGCAGTGCCCCGCTCGACAGGGGGCTCACCTACGAGCAGTACTTC. Protein sequence: CASSAPLDRGLTYEQYF.

The CDR3 here is CASSQPTGRGYTF. In nucleotides, the CDR3 is TGTGCCAGCAGCCAACCCACAGGGAGAGGCTACACCTTC. This chain uses TRBV3-1 (or the pseudogene TRBV3-2) with TRBJ1-2; TRBD1 is a possible D gene (6 bases). This CDR3 region has 13 residues. CDR1 is LGHDT, CDR2 YNNKEL, per germline (reference sequence). V dropped 2 bases and J dropped 8 bases, with 12 bases sitting between them.

This clone was counted a single time. This chain uses TRBV2 with TRBJ1-5, with 8 bases identical to TRBD1. Germline assignment: CDR1 SNHLY and CDR2 FYNNEI. Germline trimming cut 5 bases from V and 3 bases from J; bases unmatched to any gene: 3. The CDR3 loop spans 14 amino acids. As DNA, the CDR3 is TGTGCCAGCAGTTTGGACAGGGACAATCAGCCCCAGCATTTT. This codes for CASSLDRDNQPQHF.

The chain recombines TRBV19 with TRBJ2-7, with D perhaps TRBD2 (6 bases). V gave up 3 bases and J gave up 2 bases, with 8 bases separating them. CDR3 length equals 13 residues. Germline CDR1 is LNHDA and CDR2 is SQIVND (reference sequence). CDR3 in DNA: TGTGCCAGTAGTATCAGGGAGGCCTACGAGCAGTACTTC. Residues: CASSIREAYEQYF.

This rearrangement joins TRBV30 to TRBJ1-1, with 7 nucleotides matching TRBD1. V was clipped by 4 bases and J by 11 bases; unmatched bases: 10. Germline lookup yields CDR1 GTSNPN and CDR2 SVGIG (reference sequence). This CDR3 has 12 amino acids. The CDR3 is CAWITGDLSAFF. In DNA, the CDR3 is TGTGCCTGGATCACAGGGGACCTGAGTGCTTTCTTT. Full variable domain (missing parts from reference TRBV30 and TRBJ1-1): SQTIHQWPATLVQPVGSPLSLECTVEGTSNPNLYWYRQAAGRGLQLLFYSVGIGQISSEVPQNLSASRPQDRQFILSSKKLLLSDSGFYLCAWITGDLSAFFGQGTRLTVV.